This note documents a single T cell receptor (beta chain) sequence. Its matching antigen is unknown. These data originate in a study of OX40 agonist ivuxolimab in advanced cancers. The study, taken as a whole, reports: At doses 0.1 to 3.0 mg/kg, CD4+ and CD8+ clones expanded. Nonresponders included some who also had low normalized T-cell clonal expansion.

Per germline, CDR1 KGHSH and CDR2 LQKENI. The CDR3 spans 12 residues. V was trimmed by 8 bases and J by 6 bases, leaving 10 bases between them. Here immunoSEQ multiplex PCR was the method, and the copy in TCRdb shows in-frame clones only, minus some. The sample includes about 70,000 clones, more than 70% of them seen just once. This chain joins TRBV18 and TRBJ1-4; D unclear. This receptor was obtained from an adult with an advanced solid tumor such as melanoma, head and neck, liver or kidney cancer. Specimen: CD4+ or CD8+ T cells sorted from blood, collected in a trial of the OX40 agonist ivuxolimab. The CDR3 DNA reads as TGTGCCAGCCGCCAAAGCGATGAAAAACTGTTTTTT. The encoded protein is CASRQSDEKLFF.